Detailed here is one TCR beta chain. The antigen is unknown. This specimen belongs to a study of Graves' ophthalmopathy and Graves' hyperthyroidism. Study-level background: At initial diagnosis, peripheral blood was obtained, and this preceded any treatment. Study-level findings and limits: Also, most clonotypes expanded in the thyroid above 0.001 frequency appeared in blood. An approximately 82% specificity and 85% to 90% sensitivity were achieved by a 13-signature model that separated ophthalmopathy from stable hyperthyroidism.

The TCR beta CDR3 regions underwent amplification from RNA transcripts. An opening RT-PCR round employed HTBI primers and preceded a second-round multiplex PCR. TCRdb used MiXCR to reprocess the multiplex PCR reads, holding one entry per CDR3 protein. The sample yields approximately 640,000 distinct CDR3 sequences, over 40% seen once. Trimming removed 5 bases at V and 8 bases at J, with 18 bases between. Germline V gives CDR1 ENHRY, CDR2 SYGVKD. The CDR3 consists of 15 residues. The sequence came from an adult man with Graves' ophthalmopathy. Sample: peripheral blood. V is TRBV10-3 and J is TRBJ2-2, with D uncertain. The CDR3 protein is CAISLYPPPTGELFF. DNA for the CDR3: TGTGCCATCAGTTTGTATCCCCCGCCAACGGGGGAGCTGTTTTTT.